The 15 T cell receptor beta chains given below trace back to one sample, sequenced in a study of identical twins. TCRdb recomputed calls from the 5' RACE reads with MiXCR, one row per CDR3 protein. The sample includes 1.5 million to 2 million distinct CDR3 sequences, 32% of them seen just once. Input material: cord blood. These receptors all come from a newborn girl in good health.

This clonotype was counted ten times or more. This chain joins TRBV12-3 or TRBV12-4 and TRBJ2-3; tentatively, D is TRBD1 (5 bases). Trimming shortened V by 2 bases and J by 1 base, and 13 bases separated the two germline ends. The CDR3 is 16 residues long. The CDR3 here is CASSLMGRVRTDTQYF. CDR3 DNA: TGTGCCAGCAGTTTAATGGGCAGGGTCCGCACAGATACGCAGTATTTT.

This clonotype appeared a few times. The chain joins TRBV27 to TRBJ2-1; 12 bases agree with TRBD2. Germline V CDR1 and CDR2: MNHEY, SMNVEV (reference sequence). The junction had 0 bases not matched to a gene; V was cut back by 0 bases and J by 6 bases. The CDR3 totals 15 residues. CDR3 sequence (DNA): TGTGCCAGCAGTTTATCGACTAGCGGGAGCAATGAGCAGTTCTTC. Protein: CASSLSTSGSNEQFF.

In the case of this clonotype: A read error is possible here, since a much larger clone lies one base away. The V and J genes are TRBV24-1 and TRBJ2-6, with a possible D match to TRBD1 (7 bases). Germline assignment: CDR1 KGHDR and CDR2 SFDVKD. The CDR3 runs 17 residues. The chain's CDR3 is CATSTHDRDSGADVLTF. The CDR3 DNA sequence: TGTGCCACCAGTACCCACGACAGGGACTCTGGGGCCGACGTCCTGACTTTC.

In its sample, this clonotype was seen a few times. The chain joins TRBV29-1 to TRBJ2-7; 8 bases match TRBD1. With V trimmed by 6 bases and J by 3 bases, 7 bases remained unmatched. Per germline, CDR1 SQVTM and CDR2 ANQGSEA. The CDR3 length is 13 residues. The CDR3 DNA is TGCAGCGTGGCCGGACAGGGATACTACGAGCAGTACTTC. Residues: CSVAGQGYYEQYF.

This chain joins TRBV10-3 and TRBJ1-5; D gene unclear. Between the trimmed V and J ends, which lost 0 bases and 12 bases, there was a span of 15 bases. Per the germline V gene, CDR1 is ENHRY and CDR2 is SYGVKD. The CDR3 covers 14 residues. In DNA form, the CDR3 reads TGTGCCATCAGTGAGTCCCGCCCGCCCGGGTACCAGCATTTT. It encodes CAISESRPPGYQHF.

The V call is TRBV2, the J call TRBJ1-1, with TRBD1 matching 8 bases. The length of the CDR3 is 13 residues. Unmatched junction bases numbered 4, after V lost 6 bases and J lost 4 bases. CDR1 is SNHLY, CDR2 FYNNEI, per germline. The DNA for the CDR3 is TGTGCCAGCAGGGAGGGGACAGGCACTGAAGCTTTCTTT. It translates to CASREGTGTEAFF.

The rearrangement joins TRBV20-1 to TRBJ1-2; unclear D gene. Germline CDR1 reads DFQATT; CDR2 reads SNEGSKA (reference sequence). The V gene lost 0 bases and the J gene lost 4 bases, with 6 bases spanning the gap. The CDR3 length is 12 residues. The CDR3 DNA follows: TGCAGTGCTAGAGAGTATGTCTATGGCTACACCTTC. Translation gives CSAREYVYGYTF.

The chain carries TRBV19 and TRBJ1-5, with TRBD1 as a possible D gene (5 bases). This CDR3 comprises 16 residues. V shed 5 bases and J shed 5 bases, with 19 bases lying between them. The germline CDR1 and CDR2 sequences are LNHDA and SQIVND (reference sequence). The CDR3: CASSPRGGGTHQPQHF. The CDR3 bases are TGTGCCAGTAGTCCTCGGGGTGGAGGGACTCATCAGCCCCAGCATTTT.

J is TRBJ2-1 and V is TRBV5-1, with TRBD2 matching over 7 bases. J gave up 8 bases and V 3 bases, and 14 bases lay outside the gene matches. Germline CDR1 reads SGHRS; CDR2 reads YFSETQ. This CDR3 has 16 residues. CDR3: CASSYPTRRETDEQFF. The CDR3 bases are TGCGCCAGCAGCTACCCAACCAGGCGGGAGACCGATGAGCAGTTCTTC.

The chain couples TRBV12-3 or TRBV12-4 to TRBJ1-4; D may be TRBD1 (6 bases). The V end lost 3 bases, the J end lost 5 bases, and 10 bases lay between the germline ends. The CDR3 extends over 14 amino acids. In nucleotides, the CDR3 is TGTGCCAGCAGTTTCCGACAGGAGAATGAAAAACTGTTTTTT. The encoded protein is CASSFRQENEKLFF.

This clonotype was found a few times. The chain recombines TRBV7-9 with TRBJ2-1; D is unresolved. Deletions cut 1 base from V and 2 bases from J, with 9 bases between. Germline CDR1 reads SEHNR; CDR2 reads FQNEAQ (reference sequence). This CDR3 spans 15 amino acids. As DNA, the CDR3 is TGTGCCAGCAGCTTAGGAGCCGTCACCTACAATGAGCAGTTCTTC. Protein: CASSLGAVTYNEQFF.

This clonotype has more than one count but fewer than ten. V usage is TRBV14 and J usage is TRBJ2-5; D remains ambiguous. V lost 0 bases and J lost 1, with 3 bases in between. CDR3 length: 13 amino acids. Germline V gene lookup returns CDR1 SGHDN and CDR2 FVKESK. The CDR3 reads CASSQERQETQYF. In nucleotides, the CDR3 is TGTGCCAGCAGCCAAGAACGCCAAGAGACCCAGTACTTC.

The chain couples TRBV3-1 to TRBJ2-1; D might be TRBD2 (5 bases). V was clipped by 5 bases and J by 4 bases, with 15 bases between them. Germline values: CDR1 LGHDT, CDR2 YNNKEL (reference sequence). CDR3 length equals 15 residues. The CDR3 is CASSAAPGEYNEQFF. CDR3 nucleotides: TGTGCCAGCAGCGCCGCGCCCGGGGAATACAATGAGCAGTTCTTC.

This clonotype was counted ten times or more. The rearrangement links TRBV20-1 to TRBJ1-2; D is unresolved. Between the trimmed V and J ends, which lost 3 bases and 5 bases, there was a span of 13 bases. This CDR3 contains 13 residues. CDR1 is DFQATT and CDR2 is SNEGSKA in the germline V gene (reference sequence). The CDR3: CSASDTSEYGYTF. CDR3 in DNA: TGCAGTGCTAGCGATACATCCGAATATGGCTACACCTTC.

As for this clonotype: A much bigger clone sits one base away, suggesting this may be a read error. The chain recombines TRBV29-1 with TRBJ2-7; perhaps D is TRBD1 or TRBD2 (5 bases each). This CDR3 is built from 13 residues. V lost 1 base and J 2 bases, leaving 9 bases between the germline ends. Germline V gives CDR1 SQVTM, CDR2 ANQGSEA. The CDR3 protein is CSVEGGDAYEQYF. The CDR3 DNA sequence: TGCAGCGTTGAAGGAGGGGATGCCTACGAGCAGTACTTC.